This TCR beta chain appears in the sequencing data of a study of cytomegalovirus exposure and HLA in healthy donors. The study's findings and limits: In all likelihood, a cluster of highly shared sequence variants was a sequencing artifact. Three chains tied to CMV proved CMV antigen-specific in vitro. Many donors carried some public TCRs, although rarity characterized most TCR sequences.

PCR used 60 Vbeta primers and 13 Jbeta primers. Measured with immunoSEQ multiplex PCR; TCRdb has only the in-frame clones, and not every one. This sample has about 180,000 clones, with roughly 87% found just once. Concerning this clone itself: The antigen is undetermined. A junction end diverges from the germline sequence, so it may reflect a read error.

Germline CDR1 SSHAT, CDR2 FNYEAQ (reference sequence). This CDR3 has 12 amino acids. Input material: PBMCs. This chain joins TRBV7-7 and TRBJ2-2, with D hard to call. The origin of this receptor is a man aged 40-49 years in good health and CMV-seronegative. The CDR3: CASSTDTGELFF. CDR3 DNA sequence: TGTGCTAGCAGCACGGACACCGGGGAGCTGTTTTTT.